A single sample is the source of the 28 T cell receptor beta chains below, sequenced in a study of control samples from healthy donors and cancer patients. The protocol was immunoSEQ multiplex PCR, while the TCRdb copy is restricted to in-frame clones and leaves out a portion. This sample has under 200,000 clones, with 90% to 95% found just once. The specimen sequenced was blood. Every receptor here comes from a woman between 55 and 75 years old in good health.

V gene TRBV5-1 combines with J gene TRBJ2-1, with D tentatively TRBD1 (6 bases). Germline values: CDR1 SGHRS, CDR2 YFSETQ. This CDR3 has 15 amino acids. Trimming left V 4 bases short and J 0 bases short, with 11 bases between. The CDR3 region is CASSRGGASYNEQFF. CDR3 nucleotides: TGCGCCAGCAGCCGAGGGGGAGCCTCCTACAATGAGCAGTTCTTC. The full variable domain, rest sourced from reference TRBV5-1 and TRBJ2-1, is KAGVTQTPRYLIKTRGQQVTLSCSPISGHRSVSWYQQTPGQGLQFLFEYFSETQRNKGNFPGRFSGRQFSNSRSEMNVSTLELGDSALYLCASSRGGASYNEQFFGPGTRLTVL.

CDR3 bases: TGTGCCAGTAGTATCACAGGGGGCGGTCAGCCCCAGCATTTT. Amino acids: CASSITGGGQPQHF. The chain has TRBV19 and TRBJ1-5; 9 nucleotides agree with TRBD1. The CDR3 has 14 amino acids. Unmatched junction bases numbered 3, after V lost 3 bases and J lost 6 bases. Germline values: CDR1 LNHDA, CDR2 SQIVND (reference sequence).

The genes are TRBV6-5 and TRBJ2-3; D perhaps matches TRBD2 (5 bases). The CDR3 is made up of 14 amino acids. Looked up from germline, CDR1 is MNHEY and CDR2 is SVGAGI. Between the trimmed V and J ends, which lost 7 bases and 2 bases, there was a span of 13 bases. CDR3 residues: CASMLRGITDTQYF. The CDR3 DNA reads TGTGCCAGCATGCTCCGGGGTATCACAGATACGCAGTATTTT.

In its sample, this clone was seen once. The chain recombines TRBV7-2 with TRBJ1-2, with 7 bases that match TRBD1. This CDR3 spans 15 amino acids. After removal of 6 bases from V and 2 bases from J, the junction contained 9 bases not matched to a gene. The germline gives CDR1 SGHTA, CDR2 FQGNSA. The CDR3 coding sequence is TGTGCCAGCAGACCGGGAGACAGGGCAAACTATGGCTACACCTTC. Protein product: CASRPGDRANYGYTF.

This rearrangement joins TRBV6-2 or TRBV6-3 to TRBJ1-3; D is unclear. Germline-derived CDR1 and CDR2 are MNHEY and SVGEGT. The CDR3 totals 15 residues. Trimming pared 5 bases from V and 1 base from J, leaving 12 bases between. The CDR3, as DNA: TGTGCCAGCAGTGACGGACCGCTATCTGGAAACACCATATATTTT. Translation gives CASSDGPLSGNTIYF.

The gene calls are TRBV4-1 and TRBJ1-1; D remains unclear. The CDR3 covers 13 residues. Germline loops: CDR1 MGHRA, CDR2 YSYEKL. V was pared by 3 bases and J by 1 base, with 6 bases between. The CDR3 protein is CASSHSGNTEAFF. The CDR3 DNA follows: TGCGCCAGCAGCCATTCCGGGAACACTGAAGCTTTCTTT.

J is TRBJ2-7 and V is TRBV6-2 or TRBV6-3; 9 bases align to TRBD1. The CDR3 spans 17 residues. Germline values: CDR1 MNHEY, CDR2 SVGEGT. Trimming at V came to 6 bases and at J to 2 bases, leaving 14 bases not matched to a gene. CDR3 protein: CASSKMYPGTGTYEQYF. The CDR3, as DNA: TGTGCCAGCAGCAAAATGTACCCCGGGACAGGGACCTACGAGCAGTACTTC.

The J gene is TRBJ1-3, the V gene TRBV3-1 (or the pseudogene TRBV3-2); D not resolved. This CDR3 spans 13 amino acids. Trimming stripped 2 bases from V and 0 bases from J, with 2 bases between. Looked up from germline, CDR1 is LGHDT and CDR2 is YNNKEL (reference sequence). CDR3 region: CASSQFSGNTIYF. The CDR3 DNA sequence: TGTGCCAGCAGCCAATTCTCTGGAAACACCATATATTTT.

The V and J genes are TRBV11-2 and TRBJ1-1; 7 positions agree with TRBD1. The CDR3 is 12 amino acids. V lost 5 bases to trimming and J lost 9 bases; unmatched junction nucleotides: 6. CDR1 is SGHAT, CDR2 FQNNGV, per germline. In DNA form, the CDR3 reads TGTGCCAGCAGCAACCGACAGGGTAAAGCTTTCTTT. Residues: CASSNRQGKAFF.

The chain has TRBV11-2 and TRBJ1-1; no clear D. Germline values: CDR1 SGHAT, CDR2 FQNNGV. The ends were cut back, 0 bases at V and 4 bases at J, with 9 bases in the middle. This CDR3 is 14 amino acids long. The CDR3 region has the DNA TGTGCCAGCAGCTTAGATCCTGTCTCCACTGAAGCTTTCTTT. Its protein product is CASSLDPVSTEAFF.

The rearrangement joins TRBV5-1 to TRBJ2-3; D may be TRBD2 (6 bases). This CDR3 region has 19 residues. The ends were cut back, 0 bases at V and 2 bases at J, with 22 bases in the middle. Germline V gene sequence: CDR1 SGHRS, CDR2 YFSETQ. CDR3 bases: TGCGCCAGCAGCTTGGCCAATCCTCTGGGGCGGGGATCCACAGATACGCAGTATTTT. Its protein is CASSLANPLGRGSTDTQYF.

This clone occurred once. The CDR3 here is CASSLVASGGGRETQYF. CDR3 in DNA: TGTGCCAGCAGCTTAGTGGCTAGCGGGGGGGGTAGAGAGACCCAGTACTTC. The rearrangement links TRBV7-2 to TRBJ2-5; 12 positions agree with TRBD2. J lost 4 bases, V lost 1 base, and 7 bases had no gene match. The CDR3 has 17 amino acids. Germline V lookup: CDR1 SGHTA, CDR2 FQGNSA.

This clone was seen ten or more times. The chain recombines TRBV6-1 with TRBJ2-3; 9 bases fit TRBD1. Per the germline V gene, CDR1 is MNHNS and CDR2 is SASEGT. The CDR3 is made up of 16 amino acids. Trimming removed 3 bases from V and 3 bases from J; junction bases left unmatched: 7. The CDR3 protein is CASSEEVQGATDTQYF. The CDR3 nucleotides are TGTGCCAGCAGTGAGGAGGTACAGGGGGCGACAGATACGCAGTATTTT.

As DNA, the CDR3 is TGTGCCAGCAGCGGGCAGGGTTATGAAAAACTGTTTTTT. Encoded protein: CASSGQGYEKLFF. The chain employs TRBV2 and TRBJ1-4; possible D gene TRBD1, 5 bases. CDR3 size: 13 residues. V was shortened by 6 bases and J by 6 bases, with 11 bases between the two germline ends. Germline assignment: CDR1 SNHLY and CDR2 FYNNEI.

This chain uses TRBV7-2 with TRBJ2-1; maybe TRBD1 (5 bases). V lost 5 bases to trimming and J lost 5 bases, with 19 bases between them. CDR1 SGHTA and CDR2 FQGNSA come from the germline V gene. The length of the CDR3 is 16 residues. As DNA, the CDR3 is TGTGCCAGCAGCCAAGCAGGGTTTCGCGGAAACAATGAGCAGTTCTTC. It is translated as CASSQAGFRGNNEQFF.

The chain links TRBV5-4 to TRBJ2-1, with D perhaps being TRBD1 or TRBD2 (5 bases each). Trimming removed 2 bases at V and 2 bases at J, with 20 bases between. This CDR3 contains 18 residues. Germline V gene data show CDR1 as SGHNT and CDR2 as YYREEE (reference sequence). The chain's CDR3 is CASSFIPSLGVPYNEQFF. CDR3 nucleotide sequence: TGTGCCAGCAGCTTCATACCTTCTTTGGGGGTTCCCTACAATGAGCAGTTCTTC.

This chain uses TRBV6-2 or TRBV6-3 with TRBJ1-1; possible D gene TRBD1, 6 bases. Germline lookup yields CDR1 MNHEY and CDR2 SVGEGT. The V end lost 6 bases, the J end lost 3 bases, and 14 bases lay between the germline ends. This CDR3 spans 14 amino acids. The CDR3 loop is CASSHGGADTEAFF. The CDR3 DNA sequence: TGTGCCAGCAGCCACGGGGGCGCGGACACTGAAGCTTTCTTT.

The chain links TRBV27 to TRBJ1-2; the D gene is possibly TRBD1 (6 bases). Trimming left V 8 bases short and J 0 bases short, with 19 bases between. The CDR3 length is 16 residues. In germline, CDR1 is MNHEY, CDR2 SMNVEV (reference sequence). The CDR3 DNA is TGTGCCAGCCGGTTCCCGTGGGGGCAGTCTAACTATGGCTACACCTTC. Its translation is CASRFPWGQSNYGYTF.

This clone was observed once. The CDR3 loop is CASSYQDPGDTQYF. The CDR3 DNA sequence: TGTGCCAGCAGTTACCAAGACCCGGGGGATACGCAGTATTTT. V is TRBV6-5 and J is TRBJ2-3; weak D call: TRBD2 (5 bases). V shed 2 bases and J shed 6 bases, with 12 bases lying between them. The CDR3 totals 14 residues. CDR1 and CDR2 (germline): MNHEY, SVGAGI.

The J gene is TRBJ2-5, the V gene TRBV7-2; 8 bases fit TRBD2. The CDR3 runs 15 residues. V lost 5 bases and J lost 1; bases outside the gene matches: 6. Looked up from germline, CDR1 is SGHTA and CDR2 is FQGNSA. The CDR3 DNA reads TGTGCCAGCAGCCGGCAACTAGCGGCCCAAGAGACCCAGTACTTC. This encodes CASSRQLAAQETQYF.

This chain links TRBV7-3 with TRBJ1-1; 7 positions agree with TRBD1. The CDR3 consists of 16 residues. In germline, CDR1 is SGHTA, CDR2 FQGTGA. Losses at the gene ends were 5 bases for V and 10 bases for J; bases not matched to a gene: 19. The CDR3 sequence: CASSLTGSLFDTRAFF. The CDR3 region has the DNA TGTGCCAGCAGCCTGACAGGGTCTCTTTTTGATACAAGAGCTTTCTTT.

J is TRBJ2-5 and V is TRBV10-3; TRBD2 aligns across 9 bases. The CDR3 has 14 residues. Germline V gene sequence: CDR1 ENHRY, CDR2 SYGVKD. Trimming took 6 bases from V and 3 from J; bases not matched to a gene: 5. CDR3 sequence (DNA): TGTGCCATCAGCCATAGCGGGGGAGAAGAGACCCAGTACTTC. It codes for CAISHSGGEETQYF.

This clone appeared a single time. The V and J genes are TRBV4-2 and TRBJ1-5; D uncertain. Per germline, CDR1 LGHNA and CDR2 YNFKEQ. The V gene lost 0 bases and the J gene lost 5 bases, with 20 bases spanning the gap. The CDR3 is 18 amino acids. The CDR3 nucleotides read TGTGCCAGCAGCCAAGAGTGGGCCCAAGGCCTCACTTATCAGCCCCAGCATTTT. This translates into CASSQEWAQGLTYQPQHF.

This chain joins TRBV2 and TRBJ2-7; D gene uncertain. Between the trimmed V and J ends, which lost 4 bases and 11 bases, there was a span of 18 bases. The CDR3 spans 13 residues. CDR1 and CDR2 (germline): SNHLY, FYNNEI. CDR3 nucleotides: TGTGCCAGCAGTGTTTTACTTGCCGAAGAAGAGTACTTC. It is translated as CASSVLLAEEEYF. Full variable domain (rest looked up from reference TRBV2 and TRBJ2-7): EPEVTQTPSHQVTQMGQEVILRCVPISNHLYFYWYRQILGQKVEFLVSFYNNEISEKSEIFDDQFSVERPDGSNFTLKIRSTKLEDSAMYFCASSVLLAEEEYFGPGTRLTVT.

This chain links TRBV5-4 with TRBJ1-2; D gene unclear. Trimming cost V 0 bases and J 4 bases, with 13 bases left between them. The CDR3 sequence is 15 residues long. Germline V gene sequence: CDR1 SGHNT, CDR2 YYREEE (reference sequence). CDR3 DNA sequence: TGTGCCAGCAGCTTGGTGGGAGTACGAGGCTATGGCTACACCTTC. This gives the protein CASSLVGVRGYGYTF. The entire variable domain, with the rest obtained from reference TRBV5-4 and TRBJ1-2, is as follows: ETGVTQSPTHLIKTRGQQVTLRCSSQSGHNTVSWYQQALGQGPQFIFQYYREEENGRGNFPPRFSGLQFPNYSSELNVNALELDDSALYLCASSLVGVRGYGYTFGSGTRLTVV.

The rearrangement joins TRBV7-2 to TRBJ2-7, with D possibly matching TRBD1 (5 bases). V was trimmed by 0 bases and J by 6 bases, leaving 15 bases between them. CDR1 and CDR2 (germline): SGHTA, FQGNSA. The length of the CDR3 is 15 residues. The CDR3 nucleotides are TGTGCCAGCAGCTTAGCTTATAGTCCAGGGTCCGAGCAGTACTTC. It translates to CASSLAYSPGSEQYF.

The chain links TRBV27 to TRBJ2-1, with TRBD2 as a possible D gene (5 bases). There are 16 residues in the CDR3. Trimming left V 6 bases short and J 0 bases short, with 15 bases between. CDR1 is MNHEY, CDR2 SMNVEV, per germline (reference sequence). CDR3 nucleotides: TGTGCCAGCAGACCCGACGGGATTAGCTCCTACAATGAGCAGTTCTTC. This sequence encodes CASRPDGISSYNEQFF.

CDR3 DNA: TGTGCCAGCGGGACCTTAGGGGAAGCTTTCTTT. Translating gives CASGTLGEAFF. This chain links TRBV12-3 or TRBV12-4 with TRBJ1-1; D is perhaps TRBD1 (5 bases). This CDR3 is 11 amino acids long. V dropped 8 bases and J dropped 8 bases, with 12 bases sitting between them.